The clone carrying this T cell receptor (beta chain) was seen once. Its antigen is undetermined. Germline V lookup: CDR1 SGHRS, CDR2 YFSETQ. V lost 3 bases and J 8 bases, leaving 20 bases between the germline ends. The CDR3 is 15 amino acids. Sequencing was performed with immunoSEQ multiplex PCR; in TCRdb, only in-frame clones are kept and a portion is missing. The data contain some 48,000 clones, about 78% of them singletons. The sample belongs to a study of memory CD4+ T cells and cytomegalovirus serostatus. Study information: Donors were healthy Belgian adults, several CMV seropositive and approximately 23 seronegative. General study findings and limits: A US-trained random forest predicted CMV serostatus with median AUC around 0.9.

Single viable CD3+CD4+CD8-CD45RO+ cells were sorted as the memory CD4+ T cells. Serostatus was set by detecting CMV pp150, pp28, p38, p52 IgG. CD4+ T cells were isolated by positive magnetic selection. Sequences were obtained from memory CD4+ T cells from blood. This sequence originates from an adult in good health and CMV-seronegative. The gene calls are TRBV5-1 and TRBJ1-2; no clear D. CDR3 DNA sequence: TGCGCCAGCAGCTCAAACCTTGACGTTACGAGAGGCTACACCTTC. Its translation: CASSSNLDVTRGYTF.